The 2 T cell receptor beta chains presented below share a single source sample, sequenced in a study of blood T cells in healthy people across ages. With a J-beta primer mix and a sample-barcoded 5' primer, a second PCR ran 7 to 11 cycles. TCRdb ran MiXCR on the 5' RACE reads and lists one entry per CDR3 protein. The sample has roughly 1,300,000 distinct CDR3 sequences; around 59% are singletons. The sample was blood. These receptor sequences come from a man younger than 30 in good health.

The CDR3 protein is CASSFPDREKLFF. CDR3 DNA: TGTGCCAGCAGCTTCCCCGATCGGGAAAAACTGTTTTTT. The chain couples TRBV11-2 to TRBJ1-4; no firm D call. The CDR3 is 13 amino acids. The V gene's germline CDR1 is SGHAT and CDR2 FQNNGV. The V end was cut by 3 bases, the J end by 8 bases, with 10 bases between.

The genes are TRBV28 and TRBJ2-4, with 11 bases that match TRBD1. The germline V gene encodes CDR1 MDHEN and CDR2 SYDVKM. This CDR3 has 15 amino acids. V was clipped by 7 bases and J by 8 bases; unmatched bases: 10. The DNA of the CDR3 is TGTGCCAGCAATGCTTGGACAGGGGGCAGGGACATTCAGTACTTC. This encodes CASNAWTGGRDIQYF.